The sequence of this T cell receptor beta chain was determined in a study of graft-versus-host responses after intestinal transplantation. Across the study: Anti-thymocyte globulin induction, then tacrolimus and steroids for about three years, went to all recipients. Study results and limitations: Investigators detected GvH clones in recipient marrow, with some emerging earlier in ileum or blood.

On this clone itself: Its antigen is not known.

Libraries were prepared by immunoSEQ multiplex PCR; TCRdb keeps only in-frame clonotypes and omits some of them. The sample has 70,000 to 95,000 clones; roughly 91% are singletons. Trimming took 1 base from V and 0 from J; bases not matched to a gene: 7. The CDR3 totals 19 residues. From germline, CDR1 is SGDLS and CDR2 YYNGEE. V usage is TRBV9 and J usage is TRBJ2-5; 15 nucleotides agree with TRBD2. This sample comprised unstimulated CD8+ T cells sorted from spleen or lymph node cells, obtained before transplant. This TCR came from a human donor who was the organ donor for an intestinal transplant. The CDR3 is CASSVPTGTSGGNQETQYF. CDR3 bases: TGTGCCAGCAGCGTACCCACAGGGACTAGCGGGGGGAACCAAGAGACCCAGTACTTC.